This T cell receptor beta chain originates from a study of T cell responses to AZD1222 COVID-19 vaccine (dated by TCRdb to the early 2020s). In terms of the full investigation: AZD1222 recipients given second doses at about 4 weeks or at about 12 weeks were pooled, since spike-specific TCR depth and breadth were not found to differ between the two schedules. TCR sequencing was performed for fewer than 250 trial participants, of whom about 200 were given two doses of AZD1222 and 26 were given two doses of MenACWY control vaccine. Trial participants were enrolled by age into 18-55, 56-69 and 70-plus year subgroups, with roughly 160, 29 and 62 TCR-sequenced participants respectively.

Notes on this clone: Its antigen is not yet known. Base-call qualities are not available, and no considerably larger clone is one nucleotide away.

From a lookup of the germline V gene, CDR1 and CDR2 are SGHRS and YFSETQ. The germline ends are 11 bases apart after V is trimmed by 1 base and J by 0 bases. From its cysteine to its phenylalanine, the CDR3 spans 15 amino acids. Only the CDR3 portion is preserved as DNA: 45 bases, with reading frame beginning at the first base. The time point label here, explained by the study, means: baseline before first vaccination. Samples from vaccinated people were obtained from the UK trials COV001 and COV002, which included a single-blind randomized controlled phase 2/3 trial of AZD1222 (ChAdOx1 nCoV-19) in healthy adults. Trial participant PBMC samples were collected at day 0 and day 28 after the second dose for TCRbeta chain sequencing. The CDR3 regions of human TCRbeta chains were analyzed by immunosequencing. The authors' analysis ran thus. Repertoire TCRs were checked for matches against a reference library of SARS-CoV-2-specific TCRs that had been generated using the MIRA antigen-specificity platform. Breadth meant the fraction of unique TCRs that were SARS-CoV-2-associated, whereas depth meant the fraction of total T cells that were SARS-CoV-2-associated. Using the MIRA data, each spike-specific TCR was mapped to the spike region that the TCR reacts to and placed in a CD4 or CD8 class. Log10-transformed breadth and depth values were compared by one-way ANOVA with Sidak's multiple comparisons tests. TCRdb provides this immuneACCESS table in a form limited to in-frame rearrangements. Some clones are lacking; in checked studies, under half of them reflect an unresolved V gene, and why the rest are absent is not known. For V, J and clone size, that table is used; D and trimming come from the DNA. This sample lists about 140,000 clones; around 90% were detected once. About 3.2% of the sample is taken by the ten largest.

Study-wide conclusions, independent of this receptor: Epitopes outside the regions mutated in the B.1.351 and B.1.1.7 variants were reportedly recognized by nearly half of the unique spike-specific TCRs. The whole spike protein was spanned by vaccine-associated CD4 TCRs, and dominant responses were seen in regions 160-218 and 743-854. After two AZD1222 doses, both the breadth and the depth of spike-specific TCRs were significantly higher than at day 0 and than in MenACWY recipients. Most participants were white British and females outnumbered males, and the authors suggested that clonal diversity may have been underestimated. In the small 56-69-year group, the increase in depth fell short of significance, most likely because of low power. Only a handful of AZD1222 recipients were SARS-CoV-2 seropositive at baseline, limiting conclusions about previously exposed vaccinees. Because no day 14 peak-response samples were available, repertoires were characterized only after the peak T cell response.

This TCR came from an adult in good health. The specimen comprised peripheral blood, sampled on day 0 of AZD1222 vaccination. The chain links TRBV5-1 with TRBJ2-7, and perhaps TRBD1 as D gene, on 5 matching bases. This receptor carries the CDR3 CASSLLQASSYEQYF. The bases read TGCGCCAGCAGCTTGCTACAGGCTAGCTCCTACGAGCAGTACTTC.